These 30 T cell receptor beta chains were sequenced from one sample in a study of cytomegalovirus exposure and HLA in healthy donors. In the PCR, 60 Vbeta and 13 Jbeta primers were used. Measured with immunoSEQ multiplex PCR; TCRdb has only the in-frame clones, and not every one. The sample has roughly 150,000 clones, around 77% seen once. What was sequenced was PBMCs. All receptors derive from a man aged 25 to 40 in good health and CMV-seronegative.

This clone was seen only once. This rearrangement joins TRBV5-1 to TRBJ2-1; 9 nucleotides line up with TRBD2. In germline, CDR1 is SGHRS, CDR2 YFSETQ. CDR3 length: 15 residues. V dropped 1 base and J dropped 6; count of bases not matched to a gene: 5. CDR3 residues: CASSLSGREGNEQFF. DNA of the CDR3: TGCGCCAGCAGCTTGTCGGGGCGGGAGGGCAATGAGCAGTTCTTC.

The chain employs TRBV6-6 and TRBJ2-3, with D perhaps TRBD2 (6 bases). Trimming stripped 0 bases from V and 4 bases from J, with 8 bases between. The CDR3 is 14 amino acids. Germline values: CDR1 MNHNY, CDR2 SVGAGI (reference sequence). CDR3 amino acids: CASSYSLASDTQYF. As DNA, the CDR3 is TGTGCCAGCAGTTACTCACTAGCCTCAGATACGCAGTATTTT.

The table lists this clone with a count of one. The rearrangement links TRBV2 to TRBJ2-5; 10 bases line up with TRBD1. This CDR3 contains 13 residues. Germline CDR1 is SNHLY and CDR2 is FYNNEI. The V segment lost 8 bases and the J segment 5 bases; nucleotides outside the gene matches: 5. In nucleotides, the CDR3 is TGTGCCAGCGGGACAGGGGCAAGTGAGACCCAGTACTTC. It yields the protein CASGTGASETQYF. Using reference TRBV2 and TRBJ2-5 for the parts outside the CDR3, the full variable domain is EPEVTQTPSHQVTQMGQEVILRCVPISNHLYFYWYRQILGQKVEFLVSFYNNEISEKSEIFDDQFSVERPDGSNFTLKIRSTKLEDSAMYFCASGTGASETQYFGPGTRLLVL.

The chain's CDR3 is CASSSYRGLTNEKLFF. The CDR3 nucleotides read TGTGCCAGCAGTTCATACAGGGGGCTAACTAATGAAAAACTGTTTTTT. The rearrangement links TRBV28 to TRBJ1-4, with 9 bases aligning to TRBD1. From germline, CDR1 is MDHEN and CDR2 SYDVKM. This CDR3 comprises 16 residues. V lost 4 bases, J lost 1 base, and 4 bases stayed unmatched.

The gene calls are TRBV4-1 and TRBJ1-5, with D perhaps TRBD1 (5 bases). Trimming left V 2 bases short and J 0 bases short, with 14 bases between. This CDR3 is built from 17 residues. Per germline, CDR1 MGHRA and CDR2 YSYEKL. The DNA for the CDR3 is TGCGCCAGCAGCCAAACATGGGGGGGATATAGCAATCAGCCCCAGCATTTT. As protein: CASSQTWGGYSNQPQHF.

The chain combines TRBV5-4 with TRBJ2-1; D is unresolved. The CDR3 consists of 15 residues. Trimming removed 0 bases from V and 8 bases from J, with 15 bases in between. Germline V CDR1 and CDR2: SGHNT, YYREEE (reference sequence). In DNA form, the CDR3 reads TGTGCCAGCAGCTTGGATCAAGAGCAGGCGCATGAGCAGTTCTTC. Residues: CASSLDQEQAHEQFF. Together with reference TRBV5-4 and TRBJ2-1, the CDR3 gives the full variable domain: ETGVTQSPTHLIKTRGQQVTLRCSSQSGHNTVSWYQQALGQGPQFIFQYYREEENGRGNFPPRFSGLQFPNYSSELNVNALELDDSALYLCASSLDQEQAHEQFFGPGTRLTVL.

In DNA, the CDR3 is TGCGCCAGCAGCCCAGTAGGGACAGGGGACAATGAGCAGTTCTTC. Protein sequence: CASSPVGTGDNEQFF. This rearrangement joins TRBV4-1 to TRBJ2-1; TRBD1 matches at 10 bases. The J segment lost 5 bases and the V segment lost 4 bases, leaving 5 bases of the junction unmatched. The CDR3 is 15 amino acids. Germline-derived CDR1 and CDR2 are MGHRA and YSYEKL.

CDR3 bases: TGTGCCATCGCCTCCGGGACAGGTTTTTCTGAAGCTTTCTTT. Its protein product is CAIASGTGFSEAFF. V usage is TRBV10-3 and J usage is TRBJ1-1; 8 positions match TRBD1. The germline V gene encodes CDR1 ENHRY and CDR2 SYGVKD. After removal of 8 bases from V and 6 bases from J, the junction contained 11 bases not matched to a gene. The CDR3 has 14 amino acids.

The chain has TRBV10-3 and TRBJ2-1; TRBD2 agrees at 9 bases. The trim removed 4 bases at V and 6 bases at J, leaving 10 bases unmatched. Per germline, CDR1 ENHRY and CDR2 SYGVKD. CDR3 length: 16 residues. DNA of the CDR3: TGTGCCATCAGTGCTTTCGAGCGGGAGGAAATCAATGAGCAGTTCTTC. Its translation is CAISAFEREEINEQFF.

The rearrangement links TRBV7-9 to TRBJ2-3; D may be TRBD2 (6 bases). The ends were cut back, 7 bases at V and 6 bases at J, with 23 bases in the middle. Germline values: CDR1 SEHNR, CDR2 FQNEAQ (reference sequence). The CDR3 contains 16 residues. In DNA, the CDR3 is TGTGCCAGCATCCTACCGGGACTCGGGGCGTCGGATACGCAGTATTTT. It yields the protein CASILPGLGASDTQYF.

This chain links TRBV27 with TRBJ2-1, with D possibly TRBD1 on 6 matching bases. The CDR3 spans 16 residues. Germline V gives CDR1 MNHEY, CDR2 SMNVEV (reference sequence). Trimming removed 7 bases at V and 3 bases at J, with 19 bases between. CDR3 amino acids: CASTSMDRTGYNEQFF. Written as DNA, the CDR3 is TGTGCCAGCACCTCCATGGACAGAACGGGCTACAATGAGCAGTTCTTC.

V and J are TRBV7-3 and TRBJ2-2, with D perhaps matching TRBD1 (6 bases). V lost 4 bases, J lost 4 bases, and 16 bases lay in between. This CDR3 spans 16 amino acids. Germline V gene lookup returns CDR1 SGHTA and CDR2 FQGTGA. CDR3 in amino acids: CASSSRVGAFTGELFF. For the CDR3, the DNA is TGTGCCAGCAGCTCCCGGGTGGGGGCATTCACCGGGGAGCTGTTTTTT. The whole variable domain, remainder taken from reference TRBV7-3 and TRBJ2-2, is GAGVSQTPSNKVTEKGKYVELRCDPISGHTALYWYRQSLGQGPEFLIYFQGTGAADDSGLPNDRFFAVRPEGSVSTLKIQRTERGDSAVYLCASSSRVGAFTGELFFGEGSRLTVL.

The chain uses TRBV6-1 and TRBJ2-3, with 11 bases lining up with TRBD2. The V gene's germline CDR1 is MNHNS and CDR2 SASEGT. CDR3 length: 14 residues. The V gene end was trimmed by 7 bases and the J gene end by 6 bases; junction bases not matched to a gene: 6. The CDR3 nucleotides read TGTGCCAGCATCCTAGCGGGAGGTACGGATACGCAGTATTTT. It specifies CASILAGGTDTQYF.

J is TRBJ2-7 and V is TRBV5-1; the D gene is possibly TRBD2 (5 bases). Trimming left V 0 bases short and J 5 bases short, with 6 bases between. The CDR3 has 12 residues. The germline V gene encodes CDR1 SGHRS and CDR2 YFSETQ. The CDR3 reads CASSLGGHEQYF. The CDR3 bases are TGCGCCAGCAGCTTGGGAGGGCACGAGCAGTACTTC.

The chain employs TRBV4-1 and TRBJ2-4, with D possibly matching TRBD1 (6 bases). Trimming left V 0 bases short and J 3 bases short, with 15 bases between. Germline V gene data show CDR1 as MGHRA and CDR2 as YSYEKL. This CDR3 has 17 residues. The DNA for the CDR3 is TGCGCCAGCAGCCAAGAGACTACAGGGTGGGGCAAAAACATTCAGTACTTC. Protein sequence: CASSQETTGWGKNIQYF.

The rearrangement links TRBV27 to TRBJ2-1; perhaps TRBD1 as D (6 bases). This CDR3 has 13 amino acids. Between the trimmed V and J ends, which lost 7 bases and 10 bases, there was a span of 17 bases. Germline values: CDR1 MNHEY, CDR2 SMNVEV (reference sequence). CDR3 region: CASTHRQDHEQFF. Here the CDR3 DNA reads TGTGCCAGCACCCACAGACAGGACCACGAGCAGTTCTTC.

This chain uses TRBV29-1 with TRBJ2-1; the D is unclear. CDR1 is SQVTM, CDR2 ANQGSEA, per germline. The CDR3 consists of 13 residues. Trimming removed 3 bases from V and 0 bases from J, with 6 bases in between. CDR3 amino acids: CSVESNSYNEQFF. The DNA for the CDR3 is TGCAGCGTTGAGTCAAACTCCTACAATGAGCAGTTCTTC.

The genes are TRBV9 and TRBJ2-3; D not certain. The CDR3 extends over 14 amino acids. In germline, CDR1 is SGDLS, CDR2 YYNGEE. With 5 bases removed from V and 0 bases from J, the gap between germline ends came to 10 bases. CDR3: CASRPVTSTDTQYF. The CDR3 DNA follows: TGTGCCAGCAGGCCGGTGACAAGCACAGATACGCAGTATTTT.

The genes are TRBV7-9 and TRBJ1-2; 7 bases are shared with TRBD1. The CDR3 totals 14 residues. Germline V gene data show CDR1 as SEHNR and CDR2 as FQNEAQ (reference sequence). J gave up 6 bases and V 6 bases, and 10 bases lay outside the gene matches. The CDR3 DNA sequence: TGTGCCAGCAGTCAGCTCAGGGGGGTCGATGGCTACACCTTC. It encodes CASSQLRGVDGYTF.

As DNA, the CDR3 is TGTGCCAGCAGCGAACAGGGGAACACTGAAGCTTTCTTT. It translates to CASSEQGNTEAFF. The rearrangement joins TRBV6-4 to TRBJ1-1; D possibly corresponds to TRBD1 (6 bases). Trimming removed 6 bases from V and 1 base from J, with 9 bases in between. The CDR3 length is 13 residues. The germline gives CDR1 MRHNA, CDR2 SNTAGT.

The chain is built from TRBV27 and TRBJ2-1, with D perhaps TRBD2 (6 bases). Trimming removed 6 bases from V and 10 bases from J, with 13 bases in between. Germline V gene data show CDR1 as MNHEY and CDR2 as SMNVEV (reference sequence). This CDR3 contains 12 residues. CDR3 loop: CASRSGGREQFF. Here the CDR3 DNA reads TGTGCCAGCAGGTCCGGGGGACGGGAGCAGTTCTTC.

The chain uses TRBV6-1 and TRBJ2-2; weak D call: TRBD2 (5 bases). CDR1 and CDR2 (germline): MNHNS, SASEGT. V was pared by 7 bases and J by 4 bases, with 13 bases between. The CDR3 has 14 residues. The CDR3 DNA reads TGTGCCAGCACCGGGGTAATCGGCACCGGGGAGCTGTTTTTT. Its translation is CASTGVIGTGELFF.

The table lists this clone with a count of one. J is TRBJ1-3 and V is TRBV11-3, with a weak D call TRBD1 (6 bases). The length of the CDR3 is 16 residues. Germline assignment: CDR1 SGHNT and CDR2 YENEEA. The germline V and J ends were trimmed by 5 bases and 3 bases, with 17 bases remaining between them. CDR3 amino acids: CASSPHLGQNGNTIYF. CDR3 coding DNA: TGTGCCAGCAGCCCCCATCTCGGACAGAATGGAAACACCATATATTTT.

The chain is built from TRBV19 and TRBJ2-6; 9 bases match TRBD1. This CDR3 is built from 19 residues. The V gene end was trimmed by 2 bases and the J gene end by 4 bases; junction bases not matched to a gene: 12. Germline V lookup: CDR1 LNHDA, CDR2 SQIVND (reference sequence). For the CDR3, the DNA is TGTGCCAGTAGTATAAGGACAGGGGTTGAAATGTGGGGGGCCAACGTCCTGACTTTC. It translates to CASSIRTGVEMWGANVLTF.

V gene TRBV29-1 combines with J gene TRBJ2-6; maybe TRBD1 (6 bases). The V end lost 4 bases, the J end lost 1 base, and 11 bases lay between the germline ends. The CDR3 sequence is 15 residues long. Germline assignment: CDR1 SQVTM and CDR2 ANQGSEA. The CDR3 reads CSVAQGRSGANVLTF. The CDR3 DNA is TGCAGCGTTGCCCAGGGGCGGTCTGGGGCCAACGTCCTGACTTTC.

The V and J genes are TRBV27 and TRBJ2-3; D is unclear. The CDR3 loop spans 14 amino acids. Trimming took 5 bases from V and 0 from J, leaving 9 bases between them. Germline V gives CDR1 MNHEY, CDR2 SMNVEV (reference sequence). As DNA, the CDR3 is TGTGCCAGCAGTCTGATCACTAGCACAGATACGCAGTATTTT. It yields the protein CASSLITSTDTQYF.

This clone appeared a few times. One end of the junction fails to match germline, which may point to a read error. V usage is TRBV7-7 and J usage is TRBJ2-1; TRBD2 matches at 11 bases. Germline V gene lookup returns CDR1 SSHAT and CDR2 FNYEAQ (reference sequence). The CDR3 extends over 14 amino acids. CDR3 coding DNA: TGTGCTAGCAGCTTAGCGGGAGGGCCAAATGAGCAGTTCTTC. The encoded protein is CASSLAGGPNEQFF.

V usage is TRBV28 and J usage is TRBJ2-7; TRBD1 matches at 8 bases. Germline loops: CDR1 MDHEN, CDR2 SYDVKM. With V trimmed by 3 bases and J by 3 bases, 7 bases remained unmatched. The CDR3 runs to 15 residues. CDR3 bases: TGTGCCAGCAGTTTGTCGACAGGGGATTACTACGAGCAGTACTTC. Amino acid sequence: CASSLSTGDYYEQYF.

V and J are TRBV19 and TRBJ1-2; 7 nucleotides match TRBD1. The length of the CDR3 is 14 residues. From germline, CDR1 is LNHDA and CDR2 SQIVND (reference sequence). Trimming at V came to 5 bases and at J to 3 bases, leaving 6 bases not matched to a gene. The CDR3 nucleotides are TGTGCCAGTAGTGTGGACAGGCCCTACTATGGCTACACCTTC. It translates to CASSVDRPYYGYTF.

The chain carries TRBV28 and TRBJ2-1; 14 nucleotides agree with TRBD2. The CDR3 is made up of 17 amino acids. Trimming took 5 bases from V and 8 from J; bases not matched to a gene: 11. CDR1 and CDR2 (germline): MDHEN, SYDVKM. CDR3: CASSQVPGLAGAYEQFF. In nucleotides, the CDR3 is TGTGCCAGCAGTCAGGTCCCGGGACTAGCGGGAGCTTATGAGCAGTTCTTC.